The 32 T cell receptor beta chains given below trace back to one sample, sequenced in a study of lymphopenia after photon versus proton radiotherapy. Profiling relied on immunoSEQ multiplex PCR, and the TCRdb table lists in-frame clones only, not all of them. Here the sample spans about 50,000 clones, more than 85% being singletons. The specimen comprised peripheral blood, sampled from a patient treated with photon-based radiotherapy. These receptors were taken from a woman between 40 and 50 years old with cholangiocarcinoma.

This clone was observed a single time. The rearrangement uses TRBV19 and TRBJ2-7; D may be TRBD2 (6 bases). Germline V lookup: CDR1 LNHDA, CDR2 SQIVND (reference sequence). V was cut by 4 bases and J by 12 bases, with 16 bases left in between. This CDR3 region has 12 residues. Here the CDR3 DNA reads TGTGCCAGTAGTACCGGGACTCCCGAGGGGTACTTC. Translation gives CASSTGTPEGYF.

The chain employs TRBV5-6 and TRBJ2-3, with D unresolved. Between the trimmed V and J ends, which lost 4 bases and 9 bases, there was a span of 18 bases. CDR1 is SGHDT and CDR2 is YYEEEE in the germline V gene. The length of the CDR3 is 14 residues. The CDR3 protein is CASSPASAMGTQYF. As DNA, the CDR3 is TGTGCCAGCAGCCCGGCCTCGGCCATGGGGACGCAGTATTTT.

In this sample, this clone is medium-sized. The rearrangement links TRBV13 to TRBJ1-1; unclear D gene. CDR3 length: 17 amino acids. Germline CDR1 is PRHDT and CDR2 is FYEKMQ (reference sequence). V shed 3 bases and J shed 1 base, with 18 bases lying between them. The DNA for the CDR3 is TGTGCCAGCAGCTTTGGCCTCCTCGGAAGTACGAACACTGAAGCTTTCTTT. It translates to CASSFGLLGSTNTEAFF.

A single count supports this clone. The CDR3 reads CASGLQLAGDLDTQYF. CDR3 DNA sequence: TGTGCCAGCGGGCTTCAACTAGCGGGAGATTTAGATACGCAGTATTTT. The genes are TRBV28 and TRBJ2-3; 11 bases are shared with TRBD2. CDR3 length: 16 amino acids. Germline-derived CDR1 and CDR2 are MDHEN and SYDVKM. Trimming removed 8 bases from V and 5 bases from J; junction bases left unmatched: 12.

The chain employs TRBV10-3 and TRBJ1-1; 9 bases agree with TRBD1. The junction had 5 bases not matched to a gene; V was cut back by 5 bases and J by 4 bases. The CDR3 totals 14 residues. From germline, CDR1 is ENHRY and CDR2 SYGVKD. CDR3 protein: CAISKETGGTEAFF. As DNA, the CDR3 is TGTGCCATCAGTAAGGAGACAGGGGGCACTGAAGCTTTCTTT.

This clone has a single count. The chain links TRBV6-5 to TRBJ1-2, with D possibly being TRBD1 (5 bases). The CDR3 covers 16 residues. Germline CDR1 reads MNHEY; CDR2 reads SVGAGI. Trimming removed 0 bases from V and 3 bases from J, with 14 bases in between. The CDR3 coding sequence is TGTGCCAGCAGTTACTCACAGGATTGGGGGGACTATGGCTACACCTTC. Translating gives CASSYSQDWGDYGYTF.

This rearrangement joins TRBV19 to TRBJ2-1; 7 bases are shared with TRBD1. V lost 5 bases and J lost 4; bases outside the gene matches: 2. The CDR3 loop spans 13 amino acids. CDR1 is LNHDA and CDR2 is SQIVND in the germline V gene (reference sequence). CDR3 DNA: TGTGCCAGTAGTCCGGACAGGTACAATGAGCAGTTCTTC. It codes for CASSPDRYNEQFF. The full variable domain, its missing parts supplied by reference TRBV19 and TRBJ2-1, is DGGITQSPKYLFRKEGQNVTLSCEQNLNHDAMYWYRQDPGQGLRLIYYSQIVNDFQKGDIAEGYSVSREKKESFPLTVTSAQKNPTAFYLCASSPDRYNEQFFGPGTRLTVL.

The chain employs TRBV28 and TRBJ1-2, with D tentatively TRBD1 (5 bases). The V gene lost 8 bases and the J gene lost 6 bases, with 19 bases spanning the gap. CDR3 length: 14 amino acids. The germline CDR1 and CDR2 sequences are MDHEN and SYDVKM. CDR3 nucleotide sequence: TGTGCCAGCCACGAAATAATGGGACCCCATGGCTACACCTTC. Protein sequence: CASHEIMGPHGYTF.

The genes are TRBV6-1 and TRBJ1-1, with a weak D call TRBD1 (5 bases). CDR1 and CDR2 from the germline V gene are MNHNS and SASEGT. The CDR3 is 14 residues long. Trimming cost V 4 bases and J 2 bases, with 11 bases left between them. The CDR3 sequence: CASSVRDGNTEAFF. CDR3 in DNA: TGTGCCAGCAGTGTTCGGGACGGTAACACTGAAGCTTTCTTT.

The chain recombines TRBV6-6 with TRBJ2-7; D call uncertain. The ends were cut back, 5 bases at V and 0 bases at J, with 11 bases in the middle. Germline V gives CDR1 MNHNY, CDR2 SVGAGI (reference sequence). The CDR3 covers 14 residues. The CDR3 nucleotides read TGTGCCAGCAGTCAAGCTTCTAGCTCCTACGAGCAGTACTTC. Protein: CASSQASSSYEQYF.

The J gene is TRBJ2-5, the V gene TRBV6-4, with D possibly being TRBD2 (6 bases). Germline CDR1 and CDR2: MRHNA and SNTAGT. The CDR3 sequence is 15 residues long. Between the trimmed V and J ends, which lost 5 bases and 5 bases, there was a span of 18 bases. CDR3 in amino acids: CASSSILAGGETQYF. The CDR3 DNA follows: TGTGCCAGCAGTTCTATACTAGCTGGTGGGGAGACCCAGTACTTC.

The V call is TRBV27, the J call TRBJ2-7, with 10 bases fitting TRBD2. This CDR3 has 17 amino acids. The junction had 14 bases not matched to a gene; V was cut back by 2 bases and J by 7 bases. Germline loops: CDR1 MNHEY, CDR2 SMNVEV (reference sequence). The CDR3 reads CASSLAPQAGGAGEQYF. CDR3 nucleotides: TGTGCCAGCAGTTTAGCCCCCCAAGCGGGAGGGGCGGGGGAGCAGTACTTC.

The genes are TRBV6-6 and TRBJ2-3; 10 bases map to TRBD2. Germline V gives CDR1 MNHNY, CDR2 SVGAGI (reference sequence). With 6 bases clipped from V and 7 bases from J, the junction kept 10 bases outside the gene matches. The CDR3 extends over 15 amino acids. CDR3 sequence: CASRKSGGDQNTQYF. CDR3 in DNA: TGTGCCAGCAGGAAGAGCGGGGGGGACCAGAATACGCAGTATTTT.

The chain couples TRBV5-5 to TRBJ1-1, with D possibly matching TRBD1 (5 bases). The CDR3 totals 13 residues. V lost 3 bases and J 3 bases, leaving 9 bases between the germline ends. The germline gives CDR1 SGHKS, CDR2 YYEKEE (reference sequence). CDR3 coding DNA: TGTGCCAGCAGCTGGGACGGGGACACTGAAGCTTTCTTT. This codes for CASSWDGDTEAFF.

The rearrangement uses TRBV25-1 and TRBJ1-3; D perhaps matches TRBD1 (6 bases). Trimming stripped 3 bases from V and 3 bases from J, with 12 bases between. The germline gives CDR1 MGHDK, CDR2 SYGVNS. There are 15 residues in the CDR3. The CDR3 region is CASSEVPGDGNTIYF. The CDR3 region has the DNA TGTGCCAGCAGTGAGGTTCCAGGGGATGGAAACACCATATATTTT.

This chain links TRBV29-1 with TRBJ2-1; 7 bases line up with TRBD1. This CDR3 contains 17 residues. CDR1 is SQVTM, CDR2 ANQGSEA, per germline. After removal of 4 bases from V and 1 base from J, the junction contained 13 bases not matched to a gene. This CDR3 is CSVAESTGPESYNEQFF. In nucleotides, the CDR3 is TGCAGCGTTGCAGAGTCGACAGGGCCGGAATCCTACAATGAGCAGTTCTTC.

This clone showed up just once. The chain couples TRBV30 to TRBJ2-2; D could derive from TRBD1 or TRBD2 (5 bases each). Germline CDR1 is GTSNPN and CDR2 is SVGIG (reference sequence). The V gene lost 3 bases and the J gene lost 7 bases, with 15 bases spanning the gap. There are 14 residues in the CDR3. Here the CDR3 DNA reads TGTGCCTGGAGCCCCAAGATTGGGGGCGGGGAGCTGTTTTTT. Translating gives CAWSPKIGGGELFF.

The V call is TRBV2, the J call TRBJ2-3; TRBD1 aligns across 9 bases. The junction had 11 bases not matched to a gene; V was cut back by 10 bases and J by 0 bases. The CDR3 consists of 16 residues. Germline-derived CDR1 and CDR2 are SNHLY and FYNNEI. The CDR3 is CATPPGTGLSTDTQYF. DNA of the CDR3: TGTGCCACCCCCCCTGGGACAGGGCTGAGCACAGATACGCAGTATTTT.

J is TRBJ1-1 and V is TRBV6-4; maybe TRBD1 (6 bases). The V end lost 9 bases, the J end lost 0 bases, and 11 bases lay between the germline ends. The CDR3 is made up of 13 amino acids. From germline, CDR1 is MRHNA and CDR2 SNTAGT. The CDR3 spells CASPGHVNTEAFF. CDR3 in DNA: TGTGCCAGTCCGGGACACGTGAACACTGAAGCTTTCTTT.

This clone was detected once. The V call is TRBV6-5, the J call TRBJ2-7; D remains ambiguous. The V gene's germline CDR1 is MNHEY and CDR2 SVGAGI. The CDR3 runs to 15 residues. The V gene lost 0 bases and the J gene lost 3 bases, with 12 bases spanning the gap. The CDR3: CASSYSAGPLYEQYF. The CDR3 bases are TGTGCCAGCAGTTACTCGGCAGGACCTCTCTACGAGCAGTACTTC.

This clone was seen a single time. CDR3 loop: CASGSYEQYF. CDR3 bases: TGTGCCAGCGGGAGCTACGAGCAGTACTTC. The chain links TRBV28 to TRBJ2-7; a weak D match, TRBD2 (5 bases). CDR1 is MDHEN, CDR2 SYDVKM, per germline. Trimming removed 8 bases from V and 3 bases from J, with 5 bases in between. This CDR3 contains 10 residues.

CDR3: CASSASGGAEETQYF. CDR3 sequence (DNA): TGCGCCAGCAGTGCTAGCGGGGGGGCAGAGGAGACCCAGTACTTC. The chain carries TRBV10-1 and TRBJ2-5; 12 bases line up with TRBD2. The V gene's germline CDR1 is WNHNN and CDR2 SYGVQD (reference sequence). V shed 4 bases, J shed 5 bases, and the junction held 5 bases outside the gene matches. The CDR3 is 15 residues long.

This clone was seen once. This chain links TRBV2 with TRBJ2-3, with a weak D call TRBD2 (6 bases). V gave up 1 base and J gave up 2 bases, with 13 bases separating them. The CDR3 length is 16 residues. The V gene's germline CDR1 is SNHLY and CDR2 FYNNEI. CDR3 DNA sequence: TGTGCCAGCAGTGAAGGTCGGGACTGGGACACAGATACGCAGTATTTT. Translated: CASSEGRDWDTDTQYF.

This chain uses TRBV27 with TRBJ2-3, with 8 bases aligning to TRBD2. CDR1 is MNHEY and CDR2 is SMNVEV in the germline V gene (reference sequence). Unmatched junction bases numbered 5, after V lost 10 bases and J lost 5 bases. This CDR3 has 12 residues. The CDR3 is CATLLAGDTQYF. The DNA of the CDR3 is TGTGCCACCCTGCTAGCGGGAGATACGCAGTATTTT.

The chain recombines TRBV12-1 with TRBJ2-1; the table gives TRBD2 as D, unverified against the DNA. TRBV12-1 is a listed pseudogene. CDR3 length: 16 residues. The CDR3 here is CASSLMESGRSNEQFF. The DNA of the CDR3 is TGTGCCAGCAGCTTGATGGAGAGCGGGAGGTCGAATGAGCAGTTCTTC.

The chain links TRBV28 to TRBJ1-3; weak D call: TRBD1 (5 bases). This CDR3 spans 14 amino acids. Germline V gives CDR1 MDHEN, CDR2 SYDVKM. Trimming removed 5 bases at V and 4 bases at J, with 12 bases between. DNA for the CDR3: TGTGCCAGCAGTCTTTGGGACCGGGGAAACACCATATATTTT. This encodes CASSLWDRGNTIYF.

V and J are TRBV7-9 and TRBJ1-4; D gene uncertain. Germline V lookup: CDR1 SEHNR, CDR2 FQNEAQ (reference sequence). V was shortened by 4 bases and J by 15 bases, with 18 bases between the two germline ends. The CDR3 runs to 13 residues. The chain's CDR3 is CASSSGRGEMVFF. The CDR3 nucleotides are TGTGCCAGCAGCTCCGGCCGCGGGGAAATGGTGTTTTTT.

The chain has TRBV5-1 and TRBJ2-3, with TRBD2 matching over 8 bases. CDR3 length: 17 residues. The V gene's germline CDR1 is SGHRS and CDR2 YFSETQ. V trimming: 3 bases; J trimming: 5 bases; junction bases outside the gene matches: 14. The CDR3 DNA reads TGCGCCAGCAGCTCCGTTCTAGCGGGCGGAACGCGAGATACGCAGTATTTT. This translates into CASSSVLAGGTRDTQYF.

The chain is built from TRBV7-2 and TRBJ2-1, with no clear D. CDR1 and CDR2 from the germline V gene are SGHTA and FQGNSA. There are 12 residues in the CDR3. V was trimmed by 6 bases and J by 8 bases, leaving 11 bases between them. CDR3 sequence: CASSTYWDEQFF. CDR3 nucleotide sequence: TGTGCCAGCAGTACCTACTGGGATGAGCAGTTCTTC.

The chain recombines TRBV7-8 with TRBJ1-2, with D possibly TRBD1 on 5 matching bases. The CDR3 consists of 13 residues. Germline-derived CDR1 and CDR2 are SGHVS and FQNEAQ. V lost 4 bases and J lost 4, with 10 bases in between. DNA of the CDR3: TGTGCCAGCAGCTCCGGGACCCTCTATGGCTACACCTTC. Translated: CASSSGTLYGYTF.

This chain connects TRBV27 to TRBJ1-4; a weak D match, TRBD1 (6 bases). Germline V gene lookup returns CDR1 MNHEY and CDR2 SMNVEV (reference sequence). V dropped 2 bases and J dropped 6 bases, with 10 bases sitting between them. The CDR3 contains 14 residues. The CDR3 spells CASSLRQGYEKLFF. The DNA of the CDR3 is TGTGCCAGCAGTTTACGGCAGGGGTATGAAAAACTGTTTTTT.

V usage is TRBV28 and J usage is TRBJ1-5, with TRBD1 identical over 10 bases. V trimming: 8 bases; J trimming: 7 bases; junction bases outside the gene matches: 8. The V gene's germline CDR1 is MDHEN and CDR2 SYDVKM. The length of the CDR3 is 14 residues. The CDR3 nucleotides are TGTGCCAGCCCGGACCGGGACAGGGGCCAGCCCCAGCATTTT. This sequence encodes CASPDRDRGQPQHF.